The source of this T cell receptor (beta chain) is a study of beta chain features in type 1 diabetes. Study-level information: Sorted cells numbering some 110 million were examined across all samples.

The germline CDR1 and CDR2 sequences are GTSNPN and SVGIG (reference sequence). Between the trimmed V and J ends, which lost 0 bases and 8 bases, there was a span of 13 bases. CDR3 length: 13 amino acids. Details on this clone: Its specificity is unknown.

Reverse transcription of all isolated RNA meant that expressed TCRB transcripts were sequenced. The assay was immunoSEQ multiplex PCR, and TCRdb's table has in-frame clones only and misses some. In the table there are 200,000 to 300,000 clones, roughly 22% of which are singletons. Broader study findings: Among patients with Type 1 diabetes, TCRB CDR3s were moderately but significantly shorter in every one of the four CD4+ subsets.

Averaging about 100 mL, one heparinised blood draw was given by each donor. Cell sorting via CD45RO/CCR7/CD25/CD127/CD95/CD27 was performed to obtain CD4+ naive, central memory, regulatory and stem cell-like memory cells. The chain links TRBV30 to TRBJ1-2; no firm D call. Sequencing was performed on naive CD4+ T cells from blood. The receptor's source is a woman in her 40s with type 1 diabetes. CDR3 DNA sequence: TGTGCCTGGAGTGTACTAGGGCAGTTAGGCTACACCTTC. This encodes CAWSVLGQLGYTF.